This T cell receptor (beta chain) was found in a study of cytomegalovirus exposure and HLA in healthy donors. General study findings and limits: Cytomegalovirus-associated status was assigned to fewer than 200 TCR beta chains. A subsequent analysis found that TCR clusters from the first cohort also tended to co-occur in the approximately 130 validation repertoires, with about 94% of cluster scores above 0.

V lost 4 bases and J lost 0, with 10 bases in between. Germline CDR1 is LGHNA and CDR2 is YSLEER. CDR3 length equals 15 residues. These donors were members of the roughly 110-subject validation cohort, a group separate from the approximately 670-subject first cohort. On this clone: Its antigen is unidentified.

Some clones are missing from TCRdb's copy, which holds only in-frame ones; the method was immunoSEQ multiplex PCR. Of about 170,000 clones in the sample, around 86% were seen once. Source material: PBMCs. The receptor comes from a man younger than 30 in good health and CMV-seropositive. The chain couples TRBV4-3 to TRBJ2-1; D not resolved. The CDR3 spells CASSRADSSYNEQFF. As DNA, the CDR3 is TGCGCCAGCAGCCGGGCCGATAGCTCCTACAATGAGCAGTTCTTC.